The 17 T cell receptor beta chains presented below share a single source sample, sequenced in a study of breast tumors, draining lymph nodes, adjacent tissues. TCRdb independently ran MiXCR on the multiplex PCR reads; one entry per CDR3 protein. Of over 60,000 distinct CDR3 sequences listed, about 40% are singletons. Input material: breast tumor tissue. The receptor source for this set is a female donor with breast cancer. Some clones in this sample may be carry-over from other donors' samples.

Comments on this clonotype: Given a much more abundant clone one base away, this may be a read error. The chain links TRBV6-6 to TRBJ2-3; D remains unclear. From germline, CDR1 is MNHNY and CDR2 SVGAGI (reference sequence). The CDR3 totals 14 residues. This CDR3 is CASSYRPSTDTRYF. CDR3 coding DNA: TGTGCCAGCAGTTACCGACCCTCTACAGATACGCGGTATTTT.

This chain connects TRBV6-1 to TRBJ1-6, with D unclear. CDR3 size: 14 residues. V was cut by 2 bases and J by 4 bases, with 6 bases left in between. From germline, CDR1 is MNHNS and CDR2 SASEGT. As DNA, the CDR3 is TGTGCCAGCAGTGAAAGGGCGTATAATTCACCCCTCCACTTT. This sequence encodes CASSERAYNSPLHF.

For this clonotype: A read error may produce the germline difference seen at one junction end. CDR3 amino acids: CASSPRTGEAKTQYF. For the CDR3, the DNA is TGTGCTAGCAGCCCCAGGACAGGGGAGGCAAAGACCCAGTACTTC. V gene TRBV7-7 combines with J gene TRBJ2-5, with TRBD1 matching 9 bases. This CDR3 has 15 amino acids. Germline assignment: CDR1 SSHAT and CDR2 FNYEAQ (reference sequence).

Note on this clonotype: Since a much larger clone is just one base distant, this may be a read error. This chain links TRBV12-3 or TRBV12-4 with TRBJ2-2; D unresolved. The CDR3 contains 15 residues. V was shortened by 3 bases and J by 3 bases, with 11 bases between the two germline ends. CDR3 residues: CASSFASADTGELFF. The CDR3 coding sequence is TGTGCCAGCAGTTTCGCAAGCGCAGACACCGGGGAGCTGTTTTTT.

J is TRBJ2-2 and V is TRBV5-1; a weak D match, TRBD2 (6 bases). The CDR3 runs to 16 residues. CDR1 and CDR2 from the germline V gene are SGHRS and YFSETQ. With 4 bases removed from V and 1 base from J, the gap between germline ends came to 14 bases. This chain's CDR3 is CASSLQLGGNTGELFF. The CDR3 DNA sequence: TGCGCCAGCAGCCTACAGCTCGGGGGGAACACCGGGGAGCTGTTTTTT.

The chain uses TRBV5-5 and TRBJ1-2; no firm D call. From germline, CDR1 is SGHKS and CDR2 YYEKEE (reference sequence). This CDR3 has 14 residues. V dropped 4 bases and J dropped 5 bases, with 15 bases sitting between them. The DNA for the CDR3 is TGTGCCAGCAGCCCCGCCGGAGACCAGTATGGCTACACCTTC. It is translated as CASSPAGDQYGYTF. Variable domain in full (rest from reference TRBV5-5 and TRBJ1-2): DAGVTQSPTHLIKTRGQQVTLRCSPISGHKSVSWYQQVLGQGPQFIFQYYEKEERGRGNFPDRFSARQFPNYSSELNVNALLLGDSALYLCASSPAGDQYGYTFGSGTRLTVV.

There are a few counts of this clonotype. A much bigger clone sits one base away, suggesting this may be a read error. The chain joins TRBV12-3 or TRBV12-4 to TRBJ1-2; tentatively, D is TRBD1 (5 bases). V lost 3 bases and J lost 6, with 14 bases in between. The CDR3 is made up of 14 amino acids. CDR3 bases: TGTGCCAGCAGTTTCTCCTCTTTAGGGGATGGCTACACCTTC. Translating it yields CASSFSSLGDGYTF.

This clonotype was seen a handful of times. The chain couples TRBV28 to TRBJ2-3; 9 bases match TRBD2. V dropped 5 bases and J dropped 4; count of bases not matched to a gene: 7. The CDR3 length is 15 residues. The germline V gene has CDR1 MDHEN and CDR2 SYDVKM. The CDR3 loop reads CASSLAGHAADTQYF. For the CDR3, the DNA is TGTGCCAGCAGTCTAGCGGGACACGCGGCAGATACGCAGTATTTT. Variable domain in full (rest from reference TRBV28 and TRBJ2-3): DVKVTQSSRYLVKRTGEKVFLECVQDMDHENMFWYRQDPGLGLRLIYFSYDVKMKEKGDIPEGYSVSREKKERFSLILESASTNQTSMYLCASSLAGHAADTQYFGPGTRLTVL.

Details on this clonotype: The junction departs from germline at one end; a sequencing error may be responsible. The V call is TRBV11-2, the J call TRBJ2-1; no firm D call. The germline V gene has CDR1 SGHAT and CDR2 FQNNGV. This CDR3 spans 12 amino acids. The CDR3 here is CASSQQYTEQFF. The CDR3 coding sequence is TGTGCCAGCAGCCAACAGTACACTGAGCAGTTCTTC.

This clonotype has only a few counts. CDR3: CSARDYNEQFF. As DNA, the CDR3 is TGCAGTGCTAGAGATTACAATGAGCAGTTCTTC. V usage is TRBV20-1 and J usage is TRBJ2-1; D not resolved. Germline assignment: CDR1 DFQATT and CDR2 SNEGSKA (reference sequence). V shed 0 bases and J shed 4 bases, with 1 base lying between them. The CDR3 extends over 11 amino acids.

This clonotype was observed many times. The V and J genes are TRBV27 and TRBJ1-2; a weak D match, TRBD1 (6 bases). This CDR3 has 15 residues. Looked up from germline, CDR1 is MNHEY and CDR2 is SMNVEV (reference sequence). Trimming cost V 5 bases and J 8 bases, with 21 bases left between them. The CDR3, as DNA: TGTGCCAGCAGTCAGAAACCCCAGGGGTTCGGAGGCTACACCTTC. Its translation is CASSQKPQGFGGYTF.

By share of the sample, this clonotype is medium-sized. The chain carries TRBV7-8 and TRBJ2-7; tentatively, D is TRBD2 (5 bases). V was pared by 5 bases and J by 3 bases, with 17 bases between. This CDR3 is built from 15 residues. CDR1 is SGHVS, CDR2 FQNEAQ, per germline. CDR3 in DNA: TGTGCCAGCAGCAGAGGGATCGAGGGTGGCTACGAGCAGTACTTC. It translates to CASSRGIEGGYEQYF.

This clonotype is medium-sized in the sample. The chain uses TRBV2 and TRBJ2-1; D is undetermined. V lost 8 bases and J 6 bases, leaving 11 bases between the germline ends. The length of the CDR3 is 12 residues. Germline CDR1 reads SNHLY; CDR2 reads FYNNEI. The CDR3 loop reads CASGAPRNEQFF. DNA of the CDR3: TGTGCCAGCGGTGCCCCACGCAATGAGCAGTTCTTC.

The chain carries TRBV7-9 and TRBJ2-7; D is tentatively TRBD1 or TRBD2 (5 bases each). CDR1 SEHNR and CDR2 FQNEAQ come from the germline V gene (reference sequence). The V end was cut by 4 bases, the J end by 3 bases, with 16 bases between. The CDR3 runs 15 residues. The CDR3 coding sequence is TGTGCCAGCAGCTCCCTGGACGGGACGATCTACGAGCAGTACTTC. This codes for CASSSLDGTIYEQYF.

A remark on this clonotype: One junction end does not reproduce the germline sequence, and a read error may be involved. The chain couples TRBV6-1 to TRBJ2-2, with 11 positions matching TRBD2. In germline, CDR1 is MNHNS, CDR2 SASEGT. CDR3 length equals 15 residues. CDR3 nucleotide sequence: TGTGCCAGCAGTGTTCCTAGCGGGAGGCACCGGGGAGCTGTTTTT. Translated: CASSVPSGRHRGAVF.

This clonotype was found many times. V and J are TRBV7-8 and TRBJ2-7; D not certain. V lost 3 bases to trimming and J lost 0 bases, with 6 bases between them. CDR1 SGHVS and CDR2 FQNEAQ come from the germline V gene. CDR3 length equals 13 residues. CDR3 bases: TGTGCCAGCAGCTTGCCGAACTCCTACGAGCAGTACTTC. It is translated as CASSLPNSYEQYF. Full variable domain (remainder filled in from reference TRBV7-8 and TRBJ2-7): GAGVSQSPRYKVAKRGQDVALRCDPISGHVSLFWYQQALGQGPEFLTYFQNEAQLDKSGLPSDRFFAERPEGSVSTLKIQRTQQEDSAVYLCASSLPNSYEQYFGPGTRLTVT.

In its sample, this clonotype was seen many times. CDR3 amino acids: CSVETGSGANVLTF. The CDR3 DNA is TGCAGCGTTGAAACGGGGTCCGGGGCCAACGTCCTGACTTTC. V and J are TRBV29-1 and TRBJ2-6; maybe TRBD2 (5 bases). The germline V gene has CDR1 SQVTM and CDR2 ANQGSEA. The ends were cut back, 2 bases at V and 4 bases at J, with 9 bases in the middle. The CDR3 runs 14 residues.